One T cell receptor (beta chain) is described in this entry. Sequenced by immunoSEQ multiplex PCR; TCRdb stores in-frame clones only, minus some. Of 100,000 or so clones listed, nearly 97% are singletons. The trim removed 6 bases at V and 7 bases at J, leaving 7 bases unmatched. This CDR3 has 14 amino acids. The V gene's germline CDR1 is WNHNN and CDR2 SYGVQD (reference sequence). This record comes from a study of technical replicates of blood from several donors. The specimen was T cells isolated from PBMCs. The TCR was taken from a human donor in good health. The chain couples TRBV10-1 to TRBJ2-7; 12 bases line up with TRBD1. The CDR3 loop reads CASRRDRGPGEQYF. The DNA of the CDR3 is TGCGCCAGCAGAAGGGACAGGGGGCCTGGGGAGCAGTACTTC.